A single sample is the source of the 28 T cell receptor beta chains below, sequenced in a study of CD8 T cells in Susac syndrome. Random hexamers were used to reverse transcribe 0.5 to 1 ug of RNA. TCRdb re-derived calls from the immunoSEQ multiplex PCR reads in MiXCR, one entry per CDR3 protein. The table shows under 90,000 distinct CDR3 sequences, with just under 95% occurring only once. The sequenced material came from CD8+ T cells from PBMCs. The receptor source for this set is a human donor with Susac syndrome.

This clonotype showed up just once. The rearrangement uses TRBV4-1 and TRBJ2-5; possibly TRBD1 or TRBD2 for D (6 bases each). CDR1 MGHRA and CDR2 YSYEKL come from the germline V gene. The CDR3 length is 14 residues. Trimming cost V 4 bases and J 4 bases, with 13 bases left between them. CDR3: CASSLGRGPETQYF. The CDR3 nucleotides read TGCGCCAGCAGCCTTGGCCGGGGGCCAGAGACCCAGTACTTC.

V is TRBV20-1 and J is TRBJ2-3, with D perhaps matching TRBD1 or TRBD2 (6 bases each). Per the germline V gene, CDR1 is DFQATT and CDR2 is SNEGSKA (reference sequence). The V end lost 6 bases, the J end lost 7 bases, and 23 bases lay between the germline ends. The CDR3 is 15 amino acids. The CDR3 region is CSAGNSGTGAHTQYF. In DNA, the CDR3 is TGCAGTGCCGGGAACTCCGGGACGGGGGCACATACGCAGTATTTT.

Note on this clonotype: Given the absence of the conserved phenylalanine or tryptophan at the CDR3 end, a read error is likely. The limits of the CDR3 on the DNA are not certain, so only TCRdb's listed CDR3 is given. The chain uses TRBV5-6 and TRBJ2-1; the table gives TRBD1 as D, unverified against the DNA. The CDR3 spans 14 residues, counting both ends. CDR1 SGHDT and CDR2 YYEEEE come from the germline V gene. CDR3 sequence: CASSLGGSWTRRKL.

The chain combines TRBV20-1 with TRBJ1-2, with a weak D call TRBD1 (6 bases). The CDR3 is 15 residues long. The germline CDR1 and CDR2 sequences are DFQATT and SNEGSKA (reference sequence). The CDR3 DNA reads as TGCACCCCGCGAGGGGGGACGGGCCCGTGGGATGGCTACACCTTC. It codes for CTPRGGTGPWDGYTF.

This clonotype has only a few counts. J is TRBJ2-7 and V is TRBV7-6; 12 nucleotides agree with TRBD2. Germline V lookup: CDR1 SGHVS, CDR2 FNYEAQ. V was pared by 1 base and J by 5 bases, with 0 bases of the junction left unmatched. CDR3 length equals 14 residues. CDR3 nucleotides: TGTGCCAGCAGCTTAGGACTAGCGGGAGACGAGCAGTACTTC. It is translated as CASSLGLAGDEQYF.

The chain recombines TRBV9 with TRBJ2-7; D is unresolved. The V gene's germline CDR1 is SGDLS and CDR2 YYNGEE. The CDR3 is 14 amino acids. V was shortened by 0 bases and J by 1 base, with 8 bases between the two germline ends. The CDR3 spells CASSVASLSYEQYF. For the CDR3, the DNA is TGTGCCAGCAGCGTAGCTTCTCTATCCTACGAGCAGTACTTC. Combining the CDR3 with reference TRBV9 and TRBJ2-7 gives the whole variable domain DSGVTQTPKHLITATGQRVTLRCSPRSGDLSVYWYQQSLDQGLQFLIQYYNGEERAKGNILERFSAQQFPDLHSELNLSSLELGDSALYFCASSVASLSYEQYFGPGTRLTVT.

This chain links TRBV20-1 with TRBJ2-1; TRBD2 might be the D (5 bases). The CDR3 length is 13 residues. Trimming took 1 base from V and 6 from J, leaving 10 bases between them. Germline values: CDR1 DFQATT, CDR2 SNEGSKA (reference sequence). In DNA form, the CDR3 reads TGCAGTGCTAGAGTAGCTAGCCTCAATGAGCAGTTCTTC. This codes for CSARVASLNEQFF.

This clonotype was found a few times. The V call is TRBV20-1, the J call TRBJ2-1; D ambiguous. Trimming pared 0 bases from V and 0 bases from J, leaving 9 bases between. Germline V gene data show CDR1 as DFQATT and CDR2 as SNEGSKA (reference sequence). This CDR3 contains 15 residues. In DNA, the CDR3 is TGCAGTGCTAGAGATTTCGGTAGCTCCTACAATGAGCAGTTCTTC. Amino acid sequence: CSARDFGSSYNEQFF.

The chain has TRBV27 and TRBJ2-1; D is perhaps TRBD1 or TRBD2 (7 bases each). The length of the CDR3 is 14 residues. The germline V and J ends were trimmed by 3 bases and 6 bases, with 12 bases remaining between them. CDR1 MNHEY and CDR2 SMNVEV come from the germline V gene (reference sequence). In DNA form, the CDR3 reads TGTGCCAGCAGTTTCAGGGGGAGGGGCAATGAGCAGTTCTTC. Residues: CASSFRGRGNEQFF.

J is TRBJ1-1 and V is TRBV29-1; D not certain. Trimming cost V 3 bases and J 0 bases, with 5 bases left between them. This CDR3 is 12 amino acids long. The germline CDR1 and CDR2 sequences are SQVTM and ANQGSEA. CDR3 sequence: CSVDIVNTEAFF. The CDR3 DNA reads as TGCAGCGTTGACATAGTGAACACTGAAGCTTTCTTT.

The chain has TRBV6-5 and TRBJ2-1; TRBD2 matches at 9 bases. The CDR3 runs to 15 residues. The trim removed 10 bases at V and 15 bases at J, leaving 22 bases unmatched. CDR1 and CDR2 from the germline V gene are MNHEY and SVGAGI. CDR3 residues: CATAAAGGPYPHLFF. The DNA of the CDR3 is TGTGCCACCGCTGCGGCGGGAGGGCCTTATCCTCATCTGTTCTTC.

The chain combines TRBV3-1 with TRBJ1-1; D remains unclear. Germline assignment: CDR1 LGHDT and CDR2 YNNKEL (reference sequence). Trimming cost V 0 bases and J 6 bases, with 8 bases left between them. This CDR3 is 13 amino acids long. The DNA for the CDR3 is TGTGCCAGCAGCCAAGAAAGCGGTTCTGAAGCTTTCTTT. Protein product: CASSQESGSEAFF.

The V and J genes are TRBV13 and TRBJ2-5; D remains unclear. The CDR3 loop spans 13 amino acids. Germline V gene sequence: CDR1 PRHDT, CDR2 FYEKMQ (reference sequence). V was shortened by 0 bases and J by 3 bases, with 5 bases between the two germline ends. CDR3 nucleotide sequence: TGTGCCAGCAGCTTAGGTGGGAAAGAGACCCAGTACTTC. This translates into CASSLGGKETQYF.

The chain employs TRBV20-1 and TRBJ2-7; possibly TRBD1 for D (5 bases). CDR1 is DFQATT and CDR2 is SNEGSKA in the germline V gene (reference sequence). Trimming took 0 bases from V and 4 from J, leaving 13 bases between them. The CDR3 runs to 14 residues. The CDR3 DNA is TGCAGTGCTAGAGATCGGCAGGGCAATTACGAGCAGTACTTC. Translation gives CSARDRQGNYEQYF.

This sequence joins TRBV5-1 and TRBJ2-7; no clear D gene. The V end lost 2 bases, the J end lost 2 bases, and 17 bases lay between the germline ends. Per the germline V gene, CDR1 is SGHRS and CDR2 is YFSETQ. The CDR3 spans 16 residues. The CDR3 protein is CASSFAGPTNTYEQYF. The CDR3, as DNA: TGCGCCAGCAGCTTCGCCGGGCCTACTAACACCTACGAGCAGTACTTC.

J is TRBJ2-7 and V is TRBV27, with 7 bases identical to TRBD2. The CDR3 extends over 15 amino acids. V dropped 5 bases and J dropped 3; count of bases not matched to a gene: 10. From germline, CDR1 is MNHEY and CDR2 SMNVEV (reference sequence). The CDR3 nucleotides are TGTGCCAGCAGTCCCGGGGTTAGCGGGCTCTACGAGCAGTACTTC. It encodes CASSPGVSGLYEQYF.

This chain connects TRBV4-1 to TRBJ1-4, with 8 bases that match TRBD1. Germline CDR1 MGHRA, CDR2 YSYEKL. CDR3 length: 15 amino acids. J gave up 12 bases and V 0 bases, and 9 bases lay outside the gene matches. The CDR3 spells CASSQDPSTGGELFF. Written as DNA, the CDR3 is TGCGCCAGCAGCCAAGATCCCTCCACAGGGGGAGAACTGTTTTTT.

The V call is TRBV2, the J call TRBJ2-7; D unclear. Trimming left V 10 bases short and J 2 bases short, with 12 bases between. This CDR3 has 12 residues. Per germline, CDR1 SNHLY and CDR2 FYNNEI. The DNA of the CDR3 is TGTGCCACAAGGACGGCTGCCTACGAGCAGTACTTC. It yields the protein CATRTAAYEQYF.

The rearrangement joins TRBV20-1 to TRBJ2-1, with 9 bases fitting TRBD2. The V segment lost 3 bases and the J segment 5 bases; nucleotides outside the gene matches: 5. The CDR3 spans 14 residues. The germline CDR1 and CDR2 sequences are DFQATT and SNEGSKA (reference sequence). Here the CDR3 reads CSASVAGGHNEQFF. The CDR3 bases are TGCAGTGCTAGCGTGGCGGGAGGGCACAATGAGCAGTTCTTC.

The V gene is TRBV5-6, the J gene TRBJ2-7, with a possible D match to TRBD2 (5 bases). V lost 3 bases and J 5 bases, leaving 12 bases between the germline ends. Germline V CDR1 and CDR2: SGHDT, YYEEEE. The CDR3 spans 13 residues. This CDR3 reads CASSWAGMNEQYF. DNA for the CDR3: TGTGCCAGCAGCTGGGCGGGTATGAACGAGCAGTACTTC.

The chain employs TRBV3-1 and TRBJ2-3, with 7 positions matching TRBD1. V was pared by 6 bases and J by 5 bases, with 5 bases of the junction left unmatched. Per the germline V gene, CDR1 is LGHDT and CDR2 is YNNKEL (reference sequence). The CDR3 length is 13 residues. The CDR3 loop is CASSRTGEDTQYF. The CDR3, as DNA: TGTGCCAGCAGTCGGACAGGAGAAGATACGCAGTATTTT.

The CDR3 DNA is TGTGCCAGCAGTCCCCGGGAAGGGGGGAGCTCCTACAATGAGCAGTTCTTC. Translation gives CASSPREGGSSYNEQFF. The chain recombines TRBV2 with TRBJ2-1; D assignment may be TRBD1 or TRBD2 (6 bases each). The V gene lost 5 bases and the J gene lost 0 bases, with 17 bases spanning the gap. The CDR3 has 17 residues. From germline, CDR1 is SNHLY and CDR2 FYNNEI.

The V call is TRBV28, the J call TRBJ2-7, with 9 bases aligning to TRBD2. CDR3 length: 16 amino acids. Per the germline V gene, CDR1 is MDHEN and CDR2 is SYDVKM. Trimming removed 5 bases from V and 2 bases from J; junction bases left unmatched: 10. The CDR3 coding sequence is TGTGCCAGCAGTCCATACTCAGCGGGGGGCGCCTACGAGCAGTACTTC. It specifies CASSPYSAGGAYEQYF.

This clonotype came up once. The chain combines TRBV5-6 with TRBJ2-1, with a weak D call TRBD2 (6 bases). The CDR3 runs 16 residues. Germline loops: CDR1 SGHDT, CDR2 YYEEEE. Deletions cut 4 bases from V and 2 bases from J, with 16 bases between. The DNA of the CDR3 is TGTGCCAGCAGCCCTCCCCTGTCGGGAGCCTACAATGAGCAGTTCTTC. Translating it yields CASSPPLSGAYNEQFF. The full variable domain, with the rest looked up from reference TRBV5-6 and TRBJ2-1, is DAGVTQSPTHLIKTRGQQVTLRCSPKSGHDTVSWYQQALGQGPQFIFQYYEEEERQRGNFPDRFSGHQFPNYSSELNVNALLLGDSALYLCASSPPLSGAYNEQFFGPGTRLTVL.

This chain links TRBV27 with TRBJ1-1; D unresolved. The V gene's germline CDR1 is MNHEY and CDR2 SMNVEV (reference sequence). The CDR3 extends over 15 amino acids. V was cut by 4 bases and J by 1 base, with 13 bases left in between. The CDR3 loop reads CASSSLDGSNTEAFF. As DNA, the CDR3 is TGTGCCAGCAGTTCCCTTGACGGATCGAACACTGAAGCTTTCTTT.

The DNA for the CDR3 is TGCGCCAGCAGCCAAGATACAGGCCACTCTGGGGCCAACGTCCTGACTTTC. Translating it yields CASSQDTGHSGANVLTF. The J gene is TRBJ2-6, the V gene TRBV4-3; D may be TRBD1 (5 bases). V was trimmed by 0 bases and J by 0 bases, leaving 9 bases between them. The CDR3 contains 17 residues. In germline, CDR1 is LGHNA, CDR2 YSLEER.

The CDR3 spells CASSPPGLDFGGELFF. The CDR3 DNA sequence: TGTGCCAGCAGTCCCCCGGGACTGGATTTCGGCGGGGAGCTGTTTTTT. V usage is TRBV6-1 and J usage is TRBJ2-2; weak D call: TRBD2 (6 bases). The germline CDR1 and CDR2 sequences are MNHNS and SASEGT. The CDR3 extends over 16 amino acids. V was cut by 5 bases and J by 7 bases, with 20 bases left in between.

The CDR3 here is CASGPHYEQYF. CDR3 coding DNA: TGTGCCAGCGGGCCTCACTACGAGCAGTACTTC. The chain links TRBV12-3 or TRBV12-4 to TRBJ2-7; D remains ambiguous. The ends were cut back, 8 bases at V and 3 bases at J, with 8 bases in the middle. The CDR3 contains 11 residues.